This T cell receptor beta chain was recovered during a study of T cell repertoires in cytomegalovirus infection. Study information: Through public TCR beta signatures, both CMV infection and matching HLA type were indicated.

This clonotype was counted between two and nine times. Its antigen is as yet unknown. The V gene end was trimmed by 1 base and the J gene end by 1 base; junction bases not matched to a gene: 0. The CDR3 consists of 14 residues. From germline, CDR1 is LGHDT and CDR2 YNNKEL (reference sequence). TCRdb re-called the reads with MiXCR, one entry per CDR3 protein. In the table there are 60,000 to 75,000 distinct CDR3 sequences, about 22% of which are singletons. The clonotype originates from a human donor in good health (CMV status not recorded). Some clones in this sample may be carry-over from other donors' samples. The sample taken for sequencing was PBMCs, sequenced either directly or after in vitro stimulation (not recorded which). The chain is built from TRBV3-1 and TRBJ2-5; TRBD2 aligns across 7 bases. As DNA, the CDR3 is TGTGCCAGCAGCCAAGCGGGGGGCCAAGAGACCCAGTACTTC. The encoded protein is CASSQAGGQETQYF.